There are a few counts of the clone carrying this T cell receptor beta chain. What it binds is unknown. This sample was included in a study of T-cell memory formation after mild COVID-19. General observations from the study: CD4/CD8 balance held among clones contracting day 15 to 85, and later expanders leaned CD4+.

TCRdb re-derived calls from the 5' RACE reads in MiXCR, one entry per CDR3 protein. The sample lists about 430,000 distinct CDR3 sequences; more than 20% were seen once. Germline CDR1 and CDR2: DFQATT and SNEGSKA (reference sequence). The CDR3 consists of 13 residues. Trimming removed 3 bases from V and 6 bases from J, with 14 bases in between. This clonotype was obtained from an adult woman who had mild COVID-19 (a few samples of this study predate the infection). Cell type and time point are not known. Sequenced input: PBMCs or a T cell subset sorted from them (not recorded which). V gene TRBV20-1 combines with J gene TRBJ1-2; tentatively, D is TRBD1 (5 bases). CDR3 loop: CSASRLGEHGYTF. The CDR3 bases are TGCAGTGCTAGTCGTTTGGGGGAACATGGCTACACCTTC.